This is a list of T cell receptor beta chains from one sample in a study of shared clonotypes between healthy human individuals. Generated by immunoSEQ multiplex PCR, the TCRdb table keeps only in-frame clones and is missing some. The sample holds more than 850,000 clones, about 80% seen once. The sequenced sample consisted of memory CD4+ T cells from PBMCs. The receptor set was obtained from a man younger than 30 in good health. Some clones in this sample may be carry-over from other donors' samples. Both conserved end residues are part of each CDR3. The D gene is left open where the match is weak. Only part of the rows carry a size: once, few, many, or a class if the clone is expanded.

TGTGCCAGCAGCTTCCTTAGGGCTGGGGCCAACGTCCTGACTTTC	CASSFLRAGANVLTF	-	TRBJ2-6	TRBV5-5	-
TGTGCCAGCAGCCGGAGAATAGACAGGGGTTATGGCTACACCTTC	CASSRRIDRGYGYTF	-	TRBJ1-2	TRBV5-4	TRBD1
TGCGCCAGCAGCTTTGGGAGTAGCGGAAGCTCCTACGAGCAGTACTTC	CASSFGSSGSSYEQYF	-	TRBJ2-7	TRBV5-1	-
TGTGCCAGCAGCATGGGACTAGCATACAATGAGCAGTTCTTC	CASSMGLAYNEQFF	once	TRBJ2-1	TRBV7-3	TRBD2
TGTGCCAGCAGCTTGGTGACTAGCGGGAACAATGAGCAGTTCTTC	CASSLVTSGNNEQFF	-	TRBJ2-1	TRBV5-6	TRBD2
TGTGCCAGCAGACCAAGGACAGGGGGCTATGGCTACACCTTC	CASRPRTGGYGYTF	once	TRBJ1-2	TRBV28	TRBD1
TGTGCCAGCAGCCCGAGACAGGGGCCCGCCTACGAGCAGTACTTC	CASSPRQGPAYEQYF	-	TRBJ2-7	TRBV7-8	TRBD1
TGTGCCAGCAAGTGGACGTCGAACGGGGAGCTGTTTTTT	CASKWTSNGELFF	few	TRBJ2-2	TRBV2	-
TGTGCCAGCTCACCCCCGGGAAGGTCAGGGCATCAGCCCCAGCATTTT	CASSPPGRSGHQPQHF	-	TRBJ1-5	TRBV18	-
TGCAGCGTACGGACTAGCGGGAGGGTAAGCTCCTACAATGAGCAGTTCTTC	CSVRTSGRVSSYNEQFF	-	TRBJ2-1	TRBV29-1	TRBD2
TGTGCCAGCAGTGTTAATCAGGGGGATCAGCCCCAGCATTTT	CASSVNQGDQPQHF	-	TRBJ1-5	TRBV6-1	TRBD1
TGTGCCAGTAGTATGGGGACAGGGGGAACCCCCAATGAGCAGTTCTTC	CASSMGTGGTPNEQFF	-	TRBJ2-1	TRBV19	TRBD1
TGTGCCATCAGTGAGGACAGAATGAACACTGAAGCTTTCTTT	CAISEDRMNTEAFF	-	TRBJ1-1	TRBV10-3	-
TGCAGTGCTAGAAAGGGCGTTGGCTACACCTTC	CSARKGVGYTF	once	TRBJ1-2	TRBV20-1	-
TGTGCCAGCTCACCCCTCGGAACAGACCCCCGGGATGGCTACACCTTC	CASSPLGTDPRDGYTF	-	TRBJ1-2	TRBV18	-
TGTGCCAGCAGTTACCCGACTAGCGGAAGCACAGATACGCAGTATTTT	CASSYPTSGSTDTQYF	-	TRBJ2-3	TRBV6-5	TRBD2
TGTGCCAGCTCACCATTTAAGGTACAGGCCACAGATACGCAGTATTTT	CASSPFKVQATDTQYF	-	TRBJ2-3	TRBV18	-
TGTGCCAGCAGAGAGGGACTAGCGGGAGGTGAGCAGTACTTC	CASREGLAGGEQYF	-	TRBJ2-7	TRBV5-4	TRBD2
TGTGCCAGCAGTTTGTCTAGCGGGAGGCTCCAGTTCTTC	CASSLSSGRLQFF	-	TRBJ2-1	TRBV28	TRBD2
TGTGCCTGGAGTGTCATCACAGATACGCAGTATTTT	CAWSVITDTQYF	-	TRBJ2-3	TRBV30	-
TGTGCCAGCACCCAGTGGGAGGAGTTCGAGCAGTACTTC	CASTQWEEFEQYF	once	TRBJ2-7	TRBV6-5	-
TGTGCCAGCAGGATAGACAGGGGGGGCAATGAGCAGTTCTTC	CASRIDRGGNEQFF	-	TRBJ2-1	TRBV28	TRBD1
TGTGCCAGCAGCCAAGCACAGACAGGGGGCGCGTACGAGCAGTACTTC	CASSQAQTGGAYEQYF	-	TRBJ2-7	TRBV4-2	TRBD1
TGTGCCAGCAGGACAATACCGCGTGAAAAACTGTTTTTT	CASRTIPREKLFF	-	TRBJ1-4	TRBV2	-
TGTGCCTGGAATACTCTAGGGGGGGAGCAGTACTTC	CAWNTLGGEQYF	-	TRBJ2-7	TRBV30	-
TGTGCCAGCAGTTTCCAGGGGGCAAATGAAAAACTGTTTTTT	CASSFQGANEKLFF	many	TRBJ1-4	TRBV28	TRBD1
TGTGCCATCAGCACAGGGTTGACAACTAATGAAAAACTGTTTTTT	CAISTGLTTNEKLFF	few	TRBJ1-4	TRBV10-3	-
TGCGCCAGCAGCTTGGATCTAGCGGGACGAGGCAATGAGCAGTTCTTC	CASSLDLAGRGNEQFF	once	TRBJ2-1	TRBV5-1	TRBD2
TGTGCCAGTAGTATAATCGCAGGGGGTGGCCAGCCCCAGCATTTT	CASSIIAGGGQPQHF	many	TRBJ1-5	TRBV19	TRBD1
TGTGCCTGGAAATGGGGAGAAAAACTGTTTTTT	CAWKWGEKLFF	-	TRBJ1-4	TRBV30	-
TGTGCCAGCAGCGTAGCGGGTCGGGCGACCCACAATGAGCAGTTCTTC	CASSVAGRATHNEQFF	once	TRBJ2-1	TRBV9	-
TGTGCCAGTAGTATGGACGGAAGCTATGGCGGCTACACCTTC	CASSMDGSYGGYTF	few	TRBJ1-2	TRBV19	-
TGTGCCAGCTCACCAACTAGCGGGAGGGCCGAGCAGTACTTC	CASSPTSGRAEQYF	-	TRBJ2-7	TRBV18	TRBD2
TGTGCCATCAGTGGACTAGCGGGAGGGACCTACGAGCAGTACTTC	CAISGLAGGTYEQYF	-	TRBJ2-7	TRBV10-3	TRBD2
TGTGCCAGCAGCGCCGACACAGGTTTACCCATATATTTT	CASSADTGLPIYF	-	TRBJ1-3	TRBV7-2	-
TGTGCCAGCAGTCCCGGGACTAGCGGAAGGGGAGATACGCAGTATTTT	CASSPGTSGRGDTQYF	-	TRBJ2-3	TRBV27	TRBD2
TGTGCCAGCAGCCCGGGTACGGAAAATCAGCCCCAGCATTTT	CASSPGTENQPQHF	-	TRBJ1-5	TRBV7-6	-
TGTGCCAGCAGCGTAGGGGAGAAGAATGGCTACACCTTC	CASSVGEKNGYTF	many	TRBJ1-2	TRBV9	-
TGTGCCAGCAGCGTACAGGCAAACACCGGGGAGCTGTTTTTT	CASSVQANTGELFF	-	TRBJ2-2	TRBV7-2	-
TGTGCCAGCTCACCTTCCAGAACCTACACTGAAGCTTTCTTT	CASSPSRTYTEAFF	-	TRBJ1-1	TRBV18	-
TGTGCCAGCAGTTCCCTGGGGGACAGGAGAGGGAACACTGAAGCTTTCTTT	CASSSLGDRRGNTEAFF	-	TRBJ1-1	TRBV28	TRBD1
TGTGCCAGCAGTGAGAGGGACAATGAAGCTTTCTTT	CASSERDNEAFF	-	TRBJ1-1	TRBV27	-
TGTGCCTGGAGTGTTGTTGTTGTCCCCCGGGGATTCTCCTACGAGCAGTACTTC	CAWSVVVVPRGFSYEQYF	-	TRBJ2-7	TRBV30	-
TGTGCCGGGAGAGCGGGACAGGTCACCGGGGAGCTGTTTTTT	CAGRAGQVTGELFF	-	TRBJ2-2	TRBV11-2	-
TGTGCCTGGAGTCGGTTACGCACAGATACGCAGTATTTT	CAWSRLRTDTQYF	few	TRBJ2-3	TRBV30	-
TGTGCCAGCAGCTCTAGGGCAGCCAAAGCTTTCTTT	CASSSRAAKAFF	once	TRBJ1-1	TRBV13	-
TGTGCCCCCAGCGTTGGGGCTAGCGGGAGCACAGATACGCAGTATTTT	CAPSVGASGSTDTQYF	-	TRBJ2-3	TRBV27	TRBD2
TGTGCCAGCAGGCTCGGAACAGGGAAGAGGGGGGGGGCACAAGAGACCCAGTACTTC	CASRLGTGKRGGAQETQYF	-	TRBJ2-5	TRBV28	-
TGTGCCAGCAGTTTAATGGCCGGAGGGGCGAGAAATCAGCCCCAGCATTTT	CASSLMAGGARNQPQHF	-	TRBJ1-5	TRBV28	-
TGCGCCAGCAGCTGGCAGGGACAGGGCCAAGAGACCCAGTACTTC	CASSWQGQGQETQYF	-	TRBJ2-5	TRBV5-1	TRBD1